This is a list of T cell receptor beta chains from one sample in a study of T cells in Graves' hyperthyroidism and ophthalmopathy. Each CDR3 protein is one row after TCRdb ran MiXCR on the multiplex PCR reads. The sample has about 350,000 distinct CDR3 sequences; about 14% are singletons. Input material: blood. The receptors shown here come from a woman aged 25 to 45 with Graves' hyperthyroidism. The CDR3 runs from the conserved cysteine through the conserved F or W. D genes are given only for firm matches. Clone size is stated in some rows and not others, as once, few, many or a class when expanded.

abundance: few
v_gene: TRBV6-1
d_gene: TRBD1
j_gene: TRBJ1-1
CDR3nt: TGTGCCAGCAGTTTCTTATTACAGGGGCGGAACACTGAAGCTTTCTTT
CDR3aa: CASSFLLQGRNTEAFF

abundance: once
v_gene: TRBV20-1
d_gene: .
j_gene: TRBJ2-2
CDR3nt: TGCAGTGCTGTTGGGGAGACCGGGGAGCTGTTTTTT
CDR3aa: CSAVGETGELFF

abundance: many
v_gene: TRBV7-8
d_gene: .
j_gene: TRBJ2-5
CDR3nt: TGTGCCAGCAGCACCCTTTGGGGGGCGGGAGAGACCCAGTACTTC
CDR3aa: CASSTLWGAGETQYF

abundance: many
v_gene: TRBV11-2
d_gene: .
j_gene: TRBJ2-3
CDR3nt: TGTGCCAGCAGCTTATCCACCCTGGCAGATACGCAGTATTTT
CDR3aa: CASSLSTLADTQYF

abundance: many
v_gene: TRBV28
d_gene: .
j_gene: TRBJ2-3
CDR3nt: TGTGCCAGCAGTTTCGGGCGGGTTCGCACAGATACGCAGTATTTT
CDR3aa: CASSFGRVRTDTQYF

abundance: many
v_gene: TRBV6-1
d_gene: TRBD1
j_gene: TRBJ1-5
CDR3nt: TGTGCCAGCAGCGAGACAGGGGATCAGCCCCAGCATTTT
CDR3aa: CASSETGDQPQHF

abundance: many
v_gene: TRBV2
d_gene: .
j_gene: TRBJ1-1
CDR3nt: TGTGCCGGTCCCATGGCGGAGGGACGCACTGAAGCTTTCTTT
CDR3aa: CAGPMAEGRTEAFF

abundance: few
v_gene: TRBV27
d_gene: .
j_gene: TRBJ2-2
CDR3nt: TGTGCCAGCAGTTTCCCAGGACTCTCCGGGGAGCTGTTTTTT
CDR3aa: CASSFPGLSGELFF

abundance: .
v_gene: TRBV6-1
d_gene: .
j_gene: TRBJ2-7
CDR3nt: TGTGCCAGCAGCCCTACGCCAGGGACGGGCTACGAGCAGTACTTC
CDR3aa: CASSPTPGTGYEQYF

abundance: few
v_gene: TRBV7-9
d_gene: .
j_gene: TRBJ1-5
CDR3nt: TGTGCCAGCAGCCTCGGACAGACCGCTTTGCCCCAGCATTTT
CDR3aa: CASSLGQTALPQHF

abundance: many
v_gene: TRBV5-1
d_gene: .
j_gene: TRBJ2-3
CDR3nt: TGCGCCAGCAGCTTGCGAGGGGCGGGAGATACGCAGTATTTT
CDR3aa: CASSLRGAGDTQYF

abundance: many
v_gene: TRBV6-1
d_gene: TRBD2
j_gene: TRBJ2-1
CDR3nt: TGTGCCAGCAGTGAACTAGCGGGAGACTACAATGAGCAGTTCTTC
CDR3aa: CASSELAGDYNEQFF

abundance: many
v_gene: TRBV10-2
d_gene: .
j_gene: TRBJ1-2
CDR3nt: TGCGCCAGCAGTGAGGCAGGGACGAACTATGGCTACACCTTC
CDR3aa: CASSEAGTNYGYTF

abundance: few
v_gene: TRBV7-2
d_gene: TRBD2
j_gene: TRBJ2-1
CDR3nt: TGTGCCAGCAGCTCGCCCCCGCCGGGACTAGCAGGCGGTGAGCAGTTCTTC
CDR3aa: CASSSPPPGLAGGEQFF

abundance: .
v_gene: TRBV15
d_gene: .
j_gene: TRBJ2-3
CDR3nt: TGTGCCACCTTGGCAGATAACACAGATACGCAGTATTTT
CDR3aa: CATLADNTDTQYF

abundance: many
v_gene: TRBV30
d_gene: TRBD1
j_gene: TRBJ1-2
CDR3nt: TGTGCCTGGAGTGTTGCGTTGGGACAGGGGGTCAACTATGGCTACACCTTC
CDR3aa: CAWSVALGQGVNYGYTF

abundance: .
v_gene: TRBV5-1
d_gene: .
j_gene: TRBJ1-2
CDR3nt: TGCGCCAGCAGCTTGAGTCTCGACAGCTATGGCTACACCTTC
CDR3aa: CASSLSLDSYGYTF

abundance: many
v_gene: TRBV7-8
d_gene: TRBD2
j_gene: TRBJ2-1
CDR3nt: TGTGCCAGCAGCTTAGCGCTTGGCGGGGGCAATGAGCAGTTCTTC
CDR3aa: CASSLALGGGNEQFF

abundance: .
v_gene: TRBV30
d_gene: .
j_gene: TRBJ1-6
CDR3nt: TGTGCCTGGAGCGGACGCGGACCGAGCTCCTATAATTCACCCCTCCACTTT
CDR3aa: CAWSGRGPSSYNSPLHF

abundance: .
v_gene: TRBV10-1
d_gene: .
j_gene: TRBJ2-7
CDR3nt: TGCGCCAGCAGTGAGTGGGACAGGGGTTCGGCTAGCGGGAGCTCCTACGAGCAGTACTTC
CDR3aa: CASSEWDRGSASGSSYEQYF

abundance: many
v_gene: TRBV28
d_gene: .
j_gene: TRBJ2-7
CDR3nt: TGTGCCAGCAGGGGTTGGTACGAGCAGTACTTC
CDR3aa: CASRGWYEQYF

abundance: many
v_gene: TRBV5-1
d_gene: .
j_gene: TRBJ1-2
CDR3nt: TGCGCCAGCAGCTTGATCGGTGTTCTATGGGGCTACACCTTC
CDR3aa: CASSLIGVLWGYTF

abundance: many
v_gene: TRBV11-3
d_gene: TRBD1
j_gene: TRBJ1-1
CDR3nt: TGTGCCAGCAGCCCGGGACAGGCGAACACTGAAGCTTTCTTT
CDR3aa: CASSPGQANTEAFF

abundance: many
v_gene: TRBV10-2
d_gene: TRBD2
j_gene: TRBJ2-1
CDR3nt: TGCGCCAGCAGTGAGTCCCCTTTAGCGGGAGCGGGTTATGAGCAGTTCTTC
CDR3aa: CASSESPLAGAGYEQFF

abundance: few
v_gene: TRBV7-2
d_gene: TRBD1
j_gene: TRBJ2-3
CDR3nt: TGTGCCAGCACCGGGGGACAGGGAAGGCGAGATACGCAGTATTTT
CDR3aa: CASTGGQGRRDTQYF

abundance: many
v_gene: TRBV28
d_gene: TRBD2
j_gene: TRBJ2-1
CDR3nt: TGTGCCAGCAGCCCTAGCTATGGGACTAGCGACAATGAGCAGTTCTTC
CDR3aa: CASSPSYGTSDNEQFF

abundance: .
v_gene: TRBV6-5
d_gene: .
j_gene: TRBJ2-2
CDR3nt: TGTGCCAGCAGTTACTCGTCGGTAAACACCGGGGAGCTGTTTTTT
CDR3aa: CASSYSSVNTGELFF